This T cell receptor beta chain emerged from a study of blood T cells in healthy people across ages. Overall study findings and caveats: In older individuals, TCR beta diversity per million T cells was lower, falling roughly linearly with age. With naive T cell percentage, TCR beta diversity showed a strong correlation.

Healthy Caucasian individuals from Russia aged about 6 to 90 served as donors. This clonotype was detected only a few times. Its antigen is as yet unknown. Through a sample-barcoded 5' primer and a J-beta primer mix, a second PCR was run for roughly 6 to 12 cycles. With 12 random nucleotides, a template-switch adaptor tagged each individual cDNA molecule. In TCRdb, the 5' RACE reads were re-called with MiXCR into one record per CDR3 protein. The sample includes fewer than 2,000,000 distinct CDR3 sequences, about 32% of them seen just once. The source of this sequence is a woman in her 30s in good health. Source material: blood.

CDR3 sequence reads: CATRSDAGDTEAFF. The CDR3 bases are TGTGCCACTAGGTCCGATGCGGGGGACACTGAAGCTTTCTTT. The chain couples TRBV25-1 to TRBJ1-1; maybe TRBD1 (5 bases). CDR1 is MGHDK and CDR2 is SYGVNS in the germline V gene. The CDR3 spans 14 residues. The V end was cut by 10 bases, the J end by 3 bases, with 18 bases between.